The 9 T cell receptor beta chains presented below share a single source sample, sequenced in a study of Graves' ophthalmopathy and Graves' hyperthyroidism. Using RNA transcripts, the TCR beta CDR3 regions were amplified. RT-PCR was first run with HTBI primers, then multiplex PCR in a second round. TCRdb fed the multiplex PCR reads into MiXCR, producing one record per CDR3 protein. The sample contains 680,000 or so distinct CDR3 sequences, 20% to 25% of which appear only once. The sequencing sample was made of peripheral blood. The source of these receptors is a young woman with stable Graves' hyperthyroidism. Some clones in this sample may be carry-over from other donors' samples.

This clonotype was counted ten times or more. This sequence joins TRBV19 and TRBJ1-6, with 8 nucleotides matching TRBD1. Germline-derived CDR1 and CDR2 are LNHDA and SQIVND (reference sequence). The CDR3 totals 15 residues. The junction had 4 bases not matched to a gene; V was cut back by 6 bases and J by 3 bases. The CDR3 here is CASRPGQGYNSPLHF. The CDR3 DNA sequence: TGTGCCAGTAGGCCCGGACAGGGCTATAATTCACCCCTCCACTTT.

The table lists this clonotype with many counts. The gene calls are TRBV20-1 and TRBJ2-7; a weak D match, TRBD2 (6 bases). CDR3 size: 11 residues. Germline V CDR1 and CDR2: DFQATT, SNEGSKA (reference sequence). V lost 6 bases to trimming and J lost 6 bases, with 12 bases between them. CDR3 in DNA: TGCAGTGCCACGCCCGGGGGCGAGCAGTACTTC. This encodes CSATPGGEQYF.

The sample holds many counts of this clonotype. This chain connects TRBV25-1 to TRBJ2-7; D not certain. V lost 2 bases, J lost 1 base, and 18 bases lay in between. Germline CDR1 MGHDK, CDR2 SYGVNS. The CDR3 totals 17 residues. The DNA for the CDR3 is TGTGCCAGCAGTGAACACTCTTACCACCCAAAATCCTACGAGCAGTACTTC. Residues: CASSEHSYHPKSYEQYF.

V gene TRBV20-1 combines with J gene TRBJ2-2; 7 bases fit TRBD1. This CDR3 comprises 16 residues. The V gene's germline CDR1 is DFQATT and CDR2 SNEGSKA (reference sequence). Trimming cost V 4 bases and J 4 bases; bases outside gene matches: 12. CDR3 nucleotides: TGCAGTGCTACCCCACAGGGGCGAGATCTCACCGGGGAGCTGTTTTTT. This translates into CSATPQGRDLTGELFF.

The chain joins TRBV6-2 or TRBV6-3 to TRBJ1-6; D remains ambiguous. Germline V gene data show CDR1 as MNHEY and CDR2 as SVGEGT. The germline V and J ends were trimmed by 0 bases and 3 bases, with 15 bases remaining between them. The CDR3 extends over 18 amino acids. The CDR3 nucleotides are TGTGCCAGCAGTTACTCACCACTTACGGACGACTATAATTCACCCCTCCACTTT. Its protein is CASSYSPLTDDYNSPLHF.

The sample holds many counts of this clonotype. The chain has TRBV15 and TRBJ1-2; D is perhaps TRBD1 (5 bases). There are 17 residues in the CDR3. Trimming pared 5 bases from V and 1 base from J, leaving 20 bases between. From germline, CDR1 is LNHNV and CDR2 YYDKDF (reference sequence). The CDR3 DNA reads TGTGCCACCAGCGGACCCAGGGCAAACCTAAATAACTATGGCTACACCTTC. This gives the protein CATSGPRANLNNYGYTF.

Notes on this clonotype: Likely a read error: the CDR3 ends without its conserved phenylalanine or tryptophan. The rearrangement uses TRBV28 and TRBJ1-2, with D unresolved. Trimming removed 7 bases at V and 3 bases at J, with 12 bases between. The length of the CDR3 is 13 residues. Germline V gives CDR1 MDHEN, CDR2 SYDVKM. This CDR3 reads CASTYSLYYGYTV. In DNA, the CDR3 is TGTGCCAGCACATACAGCCTCTACTATGGCTACACCGTC.

The rearrangement joins TRBV28 to TRBJ1-2, with D perhaps matching TRBD1 (5 bases). Germline V gives CDR1 MDHEN, CDR2 SYDVKM. V lost 8 bases and J lost 8, with 18 bases in between. This CDR3 has 13 residues. CDR3: CASLLPGKVGYTF. CDR3 nucleotide sequence: TGTGCCAGCCTCCTTCCAGGGAAAGTCGGCTACACCTTC.

This clonotype showed up many times. The chain uses TRBV12-3 or TRBV12-4 and TRBJ1-6, with 7 bases matching TRBD1. CDR3 size: 15 residues. With V trimmed by 2 bases and J by 5 bases, 3 bases remained unmatched. The CDR3 DNA reads as TGTGCCAGCAGTTTACAGGGGGTAAATAATTCACCCCTCCACTTT. It translates to CASSLQGVNNSPLHF.